Listed here are 29 T cell receptor beta chains from one sample, sequenced in a study of T cell changes during pregnancy in multiple sclerosis. Measured with immunoSEQ multiplex PCR; TCRdb has only the in-frame clones, and not every one. Of about 35,000 clones in the sample, approximately 89% are singletons; the top ten hold 0.7% to 0.95%. Sequencing used CD4+ T cells from peripheral blood mononuclear cells, obtained after pregnancy. Receptors were obtained from a female donor in good health, enrolled as a control in a pregnancy study.

As DNA, the CDR3 is TGTGCCAGCAGCCAATGGGGCAGCGGGAGGGATTACAATGAGCAGTTCTTC. Translating gives CASSQWGSGRDYNEQFF. J is TRBJ2-1 and V is TRBV16; 10 bases are shared with TRBD2. V was clipped by 1 base and J by 4 bases; unmatched bases: 7. This CDR3 contains 17 residues. Per germline, CDR1 KGHSY and CDR2 FQNENV.

This clone was counted a single time. The chain has TRBV5-6 and TRBJ1-4; TRBD1 is a possible D gene (5 bases). The CDR3 length is 17 residues. Trimming took off 3 bases at V and 0 bases at J, with 15 bases between the two ends. Per the germline V gene, CDR1 is SGHDT and CDR2 is YYEEEE. The CDR3 is CASSWGLNPATNEKLFF. CDR3 nucleotides: TGTGCCAGCAGCTGGGGACTGAATCCCGCAACTAATGAAAAACTGTTTTTT.

The V and J genes are TRBV6-5 and TRBJ2-5; 12 bases fit TRBD2. CDR3 length: 15 residues. J lost 3 bases, V lost 6 bases, and 5 bases had no gene match. From germline, CDR1 is MNHEY and CDR2 SVGAGI. The CDR3 region has the DNA TGTGCCAGCAGCAGACTAGCGGGGGCTAAAGAGACCCAGTACTTC. Its protein product is CASSRLAGAKETQYF.

The chain is built from TRBV6-1 and TRBJ2-5, with D uncertain. V was pared by 2 bases and J by 2 bases, with 6 bases between. This CDR3 is built from 13 residues. Germline V lookup: CDR1 MNHNS, CDR2 SASEGT. CDR3: CASSEQAQETQYF. In DNA form, the CDR3 reads TGTGCCAGCAGTGAACAGGCTCAAGAGACCCAGTACTTC.

This clone was counted a single time. This chain connects TRBV5-4 to TRBJ2-1; 8 bases align to TRBD2. J was trimmed by 7 bases and V by 0 bases; bases with no gene match: 6. Germline assignment: CDR1 SGHNT and CDR2 YYREEE (reference sequence). The CDR3 runs to 15 residues. The CDR3 loop reads CASSLAGGARNEQFF. In DNA form, the CDR3 reads TGTGCCAGCAGCTTGGCGGGGGGGGCTCGGAATGAGCAGTTCTTC.

The V call is TRBV10-1, the J call TRBJ2-1; 10 bases align to TRBD2. The CDR3 consists of 15 residues. CDR1 is WNHNN and CDR2 is SYGVQD in the germline V gene (reference sequence). Trimming cost V 0 bases and J 4 bases; bases outside gene matches: 0. The CDR3 sequence is CASSESSGGYNEQFF. DNA for the CDR3: TGCGCCAGCAGTGAGTCTAGCGGGGGGTACAATGAGCAGTTCTTC.

This clone was counted once. The chain recombines TRBV18 with TRBJ2-3; 10 bases align to TRBD2. This CDR3 is built from 18 residues. With V trimmed by 0 bases and J by 3 bases, 9 bases remained unmatched. Germline V gene sequence: CDR1 KGHSH, CDR2 LQKENI. The CDR3 DNA reads TGTGCCAGCTCACCACCGGCCCAGCGGGGGGGCAGTACAGATACGCAGTATTTT. Amino acid sequence: CASSPPAQRGGSTDTQYF. The variable domain in full, with the rest retrieved from reference TRBV18 and TRBJ2-3, is NAGVMQNPRHLVRRRGQEARLRCSPMKGHSHVYWYRQLPEEGLKFMVYLQKENIIDESGMPKERFSAEFPKEGPSILRIQQVVRGDSAAYFCASSPPAQRGGSTDTQYFGPGTRLTVL.

The V gene is TRBV7-3, the J gene TRBJ1-1; D is ambiguous. This CDR3 comprises 14 residues. Germline lookup yields CDR1 SGHTA and CDR2 FQGTGA. V shed 1 base and J shed 3 bases, with 9 bases lying between them. The CDR3 reads CASSLRGVYTEAFF. CDR3 nucleotides: TGTGCCAGCAGCTTAAGAGGAGTCTACACTGAAGCTTTCTTT.

This clone was observed a handful of times. The genes are TRBV6-1 and TRBJ1-1; D call uncertain. Trimming removed 2 bases from V and 1 base from J, with 5 bases in between. This CDR3 contains 13 residues. Germline loops: CDR1 MNHNS, CDR2 SASEGT. The CDR3 DNA reads as TGTGCCAGCAGTGAAATACAGAACACTGAAGCTTTCTTT. Translating it yields CASSEIQNTEAFF.

This clone was recorded only once. DNA of the CDR3: TGTGCCAGCAGGGGGCGGACAGGGGAGGCCACTGAAGCTTTCTTT. As protein: CASRGRTGEATEAFF. J is TRBJ1-1 and V is TRBV5-4, with 9 bases identical to TRBD1. V lost 5 bases to trimming and J lost 4 bases; unmatched junction nucleotides: 9. The V gene's germline CDR1 is SGHNT and CDR2 YYREEE (reference sequence). The CDR3 length is 15 residues.

This clone appeared once. V is TRBV5-6 and J is TRBJ1-5; TRBD1 matches at 8 bases. Trimming removed 4 bases from V and 9 bases from J; junction bases left unmatched: 15. The CDR3 is made up of 16 amino acids. Germline V gene data show CDR1 as SGHDT and CDR2 as YYEEEE. The CDR3 coding sequence is TGTGCCAGCAGCAGCGGGACAGGACGCGATTCTTGGCCCCAGCATTTT. Protein sequence: CASSSGTGRDSWPQHF.

V is TRBV29-1 and J is TRBJ2-2; 8 bases line up with TRBD2. The CDR3 has 15 amino acids. Germline V lookup: CDR1 SQVTM, CDR2 ANQGSEA. J lost 7 bases, V lost 7 bases, and 14 bases had no gene match. CDR3 protein: CSAQRELVESGELFF. DNA of the CDR3: TGCAGCGCCCAGCGGGAGTTGGTAGAGAGCGGGGAGCTGTTTTTT.

V usage is TRBV5-1 and J usage is TRBJ2-3; TRBD2 matches at 7 bases. The CDR3 extends over 14 amino acids. CDR1 is SGHRS, CDR2 YFSETQ, per germline. With V trimmed by 4 bases and J by 5 bases, 7 bases remained unmatched. The CDR3 reads CASSPRDYLDTQYF. The CDR3 bases are TGCGCCAGCAGCCCCCGGGACTACCTAGATACGCAGTATTTT.

This chain links TRBV19 with TRBJ1-6; 8 bases align to TRBD1. J lost 6 bases, V lost 11 bases, and 6 bases had no gene match. The germline V gene encodes CDR1 LNHDA and CDR2 SQIVND (reference sequence). This CDR3 is 13 amino acids long. In DNA form, the CDR3 reads TGTGCCGCCCGGACAGGGACTAATTCACCCCTCCACTTT. Protein: CAARTGTNSPLHF.

The table lists this clone with a count of one. The chain is built from TRBV29-1 and TRBJ1-2, with D possibly matching TRBD1 (5 bases). The CDR3 contains 11 residues. The V gene's germline CDR1 is SQVTM and CDR2 ANQGSEA. V was shortened by 3 bases and J by 6 bases, with 8 bases between the two germline ends. CDR3 loop: CSVDREDGYTF. The DNA for the CDR3 is TGCAGCGTTGACAGGGAAGATGGCTACACCTTC.

This rearrangement joins TRBV27 to TRBJ2-1; 12 bases are a match to TRBD2. The CDR3 has 14 residues. Germline-derived CDR1 and CDR2 are MNHEY and SMNVEV (reference sequence). V gave up 8 bases and J gave up 5 bases; unmatched junction bases: 4. This chain's CDR3 is CASYRLAGDNEQFF. The CDR3, as DNA: TGTGCCAGCTATAGACTAGCGGGAGACAATGAGCAGTTCTTC.

This sequence joins TRBV18 and TRBJ2-7; D possibly corresponds to TRBD1 (6 bases). The V gene's germline CDR1 is KGHSH and CDR2 LQKENI. The V and J ends lost 3 bases and 3 bases respectively, with 12 bases between them. This CDR3 comprises 14 residues. The CDR3 region has the DNA TGTGCCAGCTCACCCCTCGGACAGCACTACGAGCAGTACTTC. Its protein is CASSPLGQHYEQYF.

The chain has TRBV30 and TRBJ1-2, with D hard to call. Between the trimmed V and J ends, which lost 0 bases and 0 bases, there was a span of 14 bases. In germline, CDR1 is GTSNPN, CDR2 SVGIG (reference sequence). The CDR3 loop spans 16 amino acids. The CDR3 DNA is TGTGCCTGGAGTGTACGGCGGGAGACCTCTAACTATGGCTACACCTTC. Protein sequence: CAWSVRRETSNYGYTF.

The chain is built from TRBV9 and TRBJ1-3; tentatively, D is TRBD1 (5 bases). The CDR3 spans 20 residues. Germline lookup yields CDR1 SGDLS and CDR2 YYNGEE. V was trimmed by 4 bases and J by 1 base, leaving 27 bases between them. In DNA, the CDR3 is TGTGCCAGCAGCCCGGGGGGGGACCGACGACTTATATCGTCTGGAAACACCATATATTTT. Protein sequence: CASSPGGDRRLISSGNTIYF.

J is TRBJ2-3 and V is TRBV9; TRBD2 agrees at 16 bases. The V segment lost 1 base and the J segment 5 bases; nucleotides outside the gene matches: 10. CDR1 is SGDLS and CDR2 is YYNGEE in the germline V gene. This CDR3 spans 19 amino acids. The CDR3 spells CASSVMGLAGGPGKDTQYF. The CDR3 DNA follows: TGTGCCAGCAGCGTAATGGGACTAGCGGGGGGGCCGGGAAAAGATACGCAGTATTTT.

This rearrangement joins TRBV12-5 to TRBJ1-5; weak D call: TRBD1 (5 bases). Germline lookup yields CDR1 LGHNT and CDR2 FRNRAP. The CDR3 has 18 amino acids. Trimming removed 6 bases from V and 0 bases from J, with 21 bases in between. The CDR3 coding sequence is TGTGCTAGTGGGCCTCAGGGTTCGGCCCTCGGTAGCAATCAGCCCCAGCATTTT. Translating it yields CASGPQGSALGSNQPQHF.

The chain has TRBV11-2 and TRBJ2-1, with TRBD2 matching 10 bases. The germline CDR1 and CDR2 sequences are SGHAT and FQNNGV. The CDR3 runs to 16 residues. Trimming took 2 bases from V and 3 from J; bases not matched to a gene: 4. CDR3 nucleotide sequence: TGTGCCAGCAGCTTATGGGCTAGCGGGAGCTACAATGAGCAGTTCTTC. Translated, it gives CASSLWASGSYNEQFF.

This rearrangement joins TRBV28 to TRBJ1-2; the match to TRBD1 covers 8 bases. V gave up 6 bases and J gave up 7 bases; unmatched junction bases: 10. Germline loops: CDR1 MDHEN, CDR2 SYDVKM. CDR3 length equals 14 residues. The CDR3 DNA is TGTGCCAGCAGCAGAGGGACAGGCGGAAGTGGCTACACCTTC. Protein product: CASSRGTGGSGYTF.

The gene calls are TRBV19 and TRBJ2-7, with 10 positions matching TRBD2. J was trimmed by 7 bases and V by 5 bases; bases with no gene match: 11. Germline V gene lookup returns CDR1 LNHDA and CDR2 SQIVND (reference sequence). The CDR3 extends over 15 amino acids. This chain's CDR3 is CASSSNELAGWEQYF. The CDR3 coding sequence is TGTGCCAGTAGTTCAAATGAACTAGCGGGATGGGAGCAGTACTTC. Full variable domain (outside the CDR3, taken from reference TRBV19 and TRBJ2-7): DGGITQSPKYLFRKEGQNVTLSCEQNLNHDAMYWYRQDPGQGLRLIYYSQIVNDFQKGDIAEGYSVSREKKESFPLTVTSAQKNPTAFYLCASSSNELAGWEQYFGPGTRLTVT.

The V gene is TRBV10-3, the J gene TRBJ2-2; 13 bases are shared with TRBD2. The CDR3 covers 16 residues. Trimming removed 2 bases from V and 5 bases from J; junction bases left unmatched: 2. Germline CDR1 is ENHRY and CDR2 is SYGVKD. DNA of the CDR3: TGTGCCATCAGTGAGGTGGGACTAGCGGGGACCGGGGAGCTGTTTTTT. It codes for CAISEVGLAGTGELFF.

This chain uses TRBV19 with TRBJ1-5; no clear D. This CDR3 spans 15 amino acids. Germline V gene lookup returns CDR1 LNHDA and CDR2 SQIVND (reference sequence). Trimming removed 6 bases at V and 0 bases at J, with 12 bases between. As DNA, the CDR3 is TGTGCCAGTAGAACAAAGAGGGCTAGCAATCAGCCCCAGCATTTT. The encoded protein is CASRTKRASNQPQHF. Supplemented by reference TRBV19 and TRBJ1-5, the full variable domain reads DGGITQSPKYLFRKEGQNVTLSCEQNLNHDAMYWYRQDPGQGLRLIYYSQIVNDFQKGDIAEGYSVSREKKESFPLTVTSAQKNPTAFYLCASRTKRASNQPQHFGDGTRLSIL.

This chain uses TRBV7-9 with TRBJ1-2; D is uncertain. V shed 4 bases and J shed 1 base, with 7 bases lying between them. CDR3 length: 13 residues. The germline V gene encodes CDR1 SEHNR and CDR2 FQNEAQ (reference sequence). Here the CDR3 reads CASSSGDNYGYTF. The CDR3 coding sequence is TGTGCCAGCAGCTCCGGGGATAACTATGGCTACACCTTC.

The V gene is TRBV6-6, the J gene TRBJ2-1; 9 bases map to TRBD2. Germline assignment: CDR1 MNHNY and CDR2 SVGAGI (reference sequence). The CDR3 is 16 residues long. The V segment lost 2 bases and the J segment 8 bases; nucleotides outside the gene matches: 10. The CDR3 nucleotides are TGTGCCAGCAGTTACATTCTGGCTAGCGGGGTACATGAGCAGTTCTTC. This encodes CASSYILASGVHEQFF.

The chain combines TRBV28 with TRBJ1-5, with 9 bases matching TRBD1. After removal of 5 bases from V and 6 bases from J, the junction contained 11 bases not matched to a gene. The CDR3 is made up of 16 amino acids. Germline V CDR1 and CDR2: MDHEN, SYDVKM. The CDR3 DNA reads as TGTGCCAGCAGTCCAGTGGGACAGGGCGACGGTCAGCCCCAGCATTTT. The encoded protein is CASSPVGQGDGQPQHF.